The rows below give T cell receptor beta chains drawn from one sample of a study of shared clonotypes between healthy human individuals. TCRdb's copy holds only in-frame clones and misses some; the assay was immunoSEQ multiplex PCR. The top ten clones hold 13% of a sample with around 430,000 clones, roughly 77% of them seen once. The sample was PBMCs. All receptors come from a woman aged 40 to 50 in good health. Some clones in this sample may be carry-over from other donors' samples. Each CDR3 is given with its conserved first and last residue. D genes are given only for firm matches. For some rows the clone size is stated as once, few or many, or as a class when expanded; others skip it.

TRBV18	NA	NA	TRBJ2-2	TGTGCCAGCTCACCTACCCAGGAACCCGGGGAGCTGTTTTTT	CASSPTQEPGELFF
TRBV2	NA	NA	TRBJ1-2	TGTGCCAGCAGTGAAGGGGTAAAGGGCTATGGCTACACCTTC	CASSEGVKGYGYTF
TRBV29-1	NA	few	TRBJ1-1	TGCAGCGTTGCCCCACAGGGCAACACTGAAGCTTTCTTT	CSVAPQGNTEAFF
TRBV10-2	NA	NA	TRBJ1-4	TGCGCCAGCAGTGGGAAGGCAGGGTCTAATGAAAAACTGTTTTTT	CASSGKAGSNEKLFF
TRBV11-2	TRBD1	NA	TRBJ1-1	TGTGCCAGCAGCTCGAGGGGACAGCAACTGAACACTGAAGCTTTCTTT	CASSSRGQQLNTEAFF
TRBV28	TRBD1	NA	TRBJ1-5	TGTGCCAGCAGTTCACCGAGACAGGGATACCATCAGCCCCAGCATTTT	CASSSPRQGYHQPQHF
TRBV28	NA	NA	TRBJ1-3	TGTGCCAGCAGTTTGGTAGACTCTGGAAACACCATATATTTT	CASSLVDSGNTIYF
TRBV11-2	NA	NA	TRBJ1-2	TGTGCCAGCAGCTATTCGGGGCTTTGGGATGGCTACACCTTC	CASSYSGLWDGYTF
TRBV28	NA	NA	TRBJ2-2	TGTGCCAGCAGTCTAACTAGCACGAACACCGGGGAGCTGTTTTTT	CASSLTSTNTGELFF
TRBV5-1	NA	NA	TRBJ2-2	TGCGCCAGCAGCTTGGAGGACAGAAACACCGGGGAGCTGTTTTTT	CASSLEDRNTGELFF
TRBV2	NA	NA	TRBJ2-7	TGTGCCAGCGAGACAGACACCTACGAGCAGTACTTC	CASETDTYEQYF
TRBV7-9	NA	NA	TRBJ2-7	TGTGCCAGCAGCCCCGACGCGGGTGTCTACGAGCAGTACTTC	CASSPDAGVYEQYF
TRBV2	NA	NA	TRBJ1-4	TGTGCCAGCAGTGAATATGGGATAAATGAAAAACTGTTTTTT	CASSEYGINEKLFF
TRBV6-1	NA	NA	TRBJ2-3	TGTGCCAGCAGGAGGAGTGAAGTAGATACGCAGTATTTT	CASRRSEVDTQYF
TRBV29-1	NA	NA	TRBJ2-1	TGCAGCGTTACGACAGGTACTTACAATGAGCAGTTCTTC	CSVTTGTYNEQFF
TRBV7-8	TRBD1	once	TRBJ2-1	TGTGCCAGCAGCTTAGTACAGGGGGCGGTTGAGCAGTTCTTC	CASSLVQGAVEQFF
TRBV7-3	NA	NA	TRBJ1-1	TGTGCCAGCAGCTCTCAGGGTGGGGAAGCTTTCTTT	CASSSQGGEAFF
TRBV5-3	TRBD2	NA	TRBJ2-3	TGTGCCAGAAGCTTCCCCTTGGCGGGAGTCACAGATACGCAGTATTTT	CARSFPLAGVTDTQYF
TRBV28	NA	once	TRBJ1-4	TGTGCCAGCAGTCCAACTCGGACCAGAGGGACTAATGAAAAACTGTTTTTT	CASSPTRTRGTNEKLFF
TRBV5-4	TRBD1	once	TRBJ1-4	TGTGCCAGCAGCTTGGGGGGGACAGGGACGGAACTGTTTTTT	CASSLGGTGTELFF
TRBV4-1	NA	NA	TRBJ2-1	TGCGCCAGCAGCCAAGTTCTCATCAGGGGCCCATACAATGAGCAGTTCTTC	CASSQVLIRGPYNEQFF
TRBV11-2	NA	NA	TRBJ2-7	TGTGCCAGCAGCTTATCCGGCAGGTCCCACGAGCAGTACTTC	CASSLSGRSHEQYF
TRBV6-4	TRBD2	NA	TRBJ2-2	TGTGCCAGCAGTGCCCTCGCGGGAGTCACCGGGGAGCTGTTTTTT	CASSALAGVTGELFF